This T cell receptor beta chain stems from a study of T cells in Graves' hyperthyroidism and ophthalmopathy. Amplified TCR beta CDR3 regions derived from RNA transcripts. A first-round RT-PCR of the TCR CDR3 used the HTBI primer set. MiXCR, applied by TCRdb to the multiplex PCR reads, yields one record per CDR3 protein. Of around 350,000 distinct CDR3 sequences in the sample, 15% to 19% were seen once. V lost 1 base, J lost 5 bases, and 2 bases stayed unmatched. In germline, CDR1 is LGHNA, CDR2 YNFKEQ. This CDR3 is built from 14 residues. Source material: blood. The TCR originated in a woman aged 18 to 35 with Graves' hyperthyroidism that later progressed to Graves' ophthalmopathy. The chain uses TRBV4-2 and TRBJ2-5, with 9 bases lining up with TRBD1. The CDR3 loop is CASSQAGQGETQYF. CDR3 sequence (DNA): TGTGCCAGCAGCCAAGCCGGACAGGGGGAGACCCAGTACTTC.